This is a list of T cell receptor beta chains from one sample in a study of prognosis after radiotherapy for stage I lung cancer. TCRdb itself ran the multiplex PCR reads through MiXCR, one entry per CDR3 protein. The profile shows around 16,000 distinct CDR3 sequences, roughly 45% of them singletons. The source material was PBMCs, sampled before or after stereotactic body radiation therapy (not recorded which). The source is a donor over 45 with non-small cell lung cancer. The CDR3 runs from the conserved cysteine through the conserved F or W. The D gene is left open where the match is weak. Size tells how often a clone was seen (once, few, many) or the class of an expanded clone, and some rows leave it out.

clone_size j_call d_call v_call cdr3_nt cdr3_aa
. TRBJ1-5 . TRBV15 TGTGCCACCAGCAGAGTAGGGCAGCGTGCAATCAATCAGCCCCAGCATTTT CATSRVGQRAINQPQHF
many TRBJ2-2 TRBD2 TRBV7-8 TGTACCAGCAGCTTTGGGACTAACCTTAACACCGGGGAGCTGTTTTTT CTSSFGTNLNTGELFF
many TRBJ1-1 . TRBV28 TGTGCCAGCAGAGGGGGGAACACTGAAGCTTTCTTT CASRGGNTEAFF
. TRBJ1-2 . TRBV19 TGTGTCGGTAGTATGCAGGGCAACTATGGCTACACCTTC CVGSMQGNYGYTF
many TRBJ1-1 . TRBV10-3 TGTGCCATCAGTGCTCTTGGGGGGTCCACTGAAGCTTTCTTT CAISALGGSTEAFF
. TRBJ2-2 TRBD1 TRBV6-1 TGTGCCAGCAGTCGATGGGGGACAGGGTCGAACACCTGGGAACTGTTTTTT CASSRWGTGSNTWELFF
many TRBJ2-1 TRBD2 TRBV5-6 TGTGCCAGCAGCACAACTGGACTAGCGGGGGTCGAGCAGTTCTTC CASSTTGLAGVEQFF
medium-sized TRBJ1-3 . TRBV12-3/TRBV12-4 TGTGCCAGCACTCGAGACACAGGAAACACCATATATTTT CASTRDTGNTIYF
. TRBJ2-2 . TRBV5-1 TGCGCCAGCAGCTTGACCGGGGACACCGGGGAGCTGTTTTTT CASSLTGDTGELFF
many TRBJ2-5 . TRBV5-1 TGCGCCAGCAGTCGGAATAGCCAGGGAGAGACCCAGTACTTC CASSRNSQGETQYF
. TRBJ2-2 . TRBV15 TGTGCCACCAGCAGAGGTGGGATAACGAACACCGGGGAGCTGTTTTTT CATSRGGITNTGELFF
. TRBJ2-6 . TRBV28 TGTGCCACCATGGGGGGGACGGGGGCAAACGTCCTGACTTTC CATMGGTGANVLTF
medium-sized TRBJ2-1 . TRBV7-3 TGTGCCAGCAGCTTAGGGCATGTCAATGAGCAGTTCTTC CASSLGHVNEQFF
. TRBJ2-7 . TRBV28 TGTGCCAGCGGGACTTACGAGCAGTACTTC CASGTYEQYF
. TRBJ2-7 . TRBV12-3/TRBV12-4 TGTGCCAGCATCGGGTCAGGGGGGCGGGAGCAGTACTTC CASIGSGGREQYF